This T cell receptor (beta chain) was sequenced in a study of shared clonotypes between healthy human individuals. Naive CD8 cells comprised CD45RO-negative, CCR7-positively selected cells, excluding terminally differentiated effector memory CD45RA+ cells. The healthy adult donors were HIV-negative and reported no recent acute infections or vaccinations. The study drew all its donors from Caucasian adults living in Nashville, Tennessee. A word on this clone: Its antigen remains unknown.

Whole-study findings and limits: Across a handful of donors, naive CD4 shared around 5.4%, naive CD8 3% to 3.5%, memory CD4 roughly 2.4%, memory CD8 0.4%.

Trimming shortened V by 6 bases and J by 5 bases, and 7 bases separated the two germline ends. The CDR3 extends over 12 amino acids. CDR1 is MNHEY and CDR2 is SVGAGI in the germline V gene. The table came from immunoSEQ multiplex PCR; TCRdb's copy has only in-frame clones and leaves some out. Seen here are about 580,000 clones, 98% observed once, and the top ten hold approximately 0.33%. The clonotype comes from a man aged 25-40 years in good health. Sequenced: naive CD8+ T cells sorted from blood. The chain uses TRBV6-5 and TRBJ2-2; D not certain. In DNA, the CDR3 is TGTGCCAGCAGCCCCGGAACCGGGGAGCTGTTTTTT. It yields the protein CASSPGTGELFF.